One sample yielded the 18 T cell receptor beta chains listed below, sequenced in a study of brain T cells in children with intractable seizures. Only in-frame clones appear in the TCRdb table, and some are missing; sequencing was by immunoSEQ multiplex PCR. The sample lists about 350,000 clones, about 93% seen once, with roughly 5.8% in the top ten. Time point described: blood from clinic visit 5 months post-surgery; TSC patient then seizure free. The starting material was peripheral blood, obtained more than 4 months after surgery. The origin of the receptors is a boy younger than two with tuberous sclerosis and intractable seizures.

This chain connects TRBV7-3 to TRBJ1-6; D uncertain. Germline loops: CDR1 SGHTA, CDR2 FQGTGA. There are 14 residues in the CDR3. With 5 bases removed from V and 4 bases from J, the gap between germline ends came to 9 bases. Here the CDR3 DNA reads TGTGCCAGCAGCCTAGATTCTTATAATTCACCCCTCCACTTT. This translates into CASSLDSYNSPLHF.

This chain uses TRBV5-4 with TRBJ2-7, with TRBD2 matching 7 bases. The CDR3 covers 14 residues. J was trimmed by 6 bases and V by 0 bases; bases with no gene match: 6. Germline V gene sequence: CDR1 SGHNT, CDR2 YYREEE (reference sequence). Here the CDR3 DNA reads TGTGCCAGCAGCTTGGTGCGGGGGAAGGCCGAGCAGTACTTC. As protein: CASSLVRGKAEQYF.

DNA for the CDR3: TGCGCCAGCAGCCAAGAAAGAAAGAGGACAGGGGACAATCAGCCCCAGCATTTT. As protein: CASSQERKRTGDNQPQHF. The V gene is TRBV4-1, the J gene TRBJ1-5; TRBD1 matches 9 bases. CDR1 is MGHRA, CDR2 YSYEKL, per germline. The CDR3 sequence is 18 residues long. Trimming took 0 bases from V and 3 from J; bases not matched to a gene: 9.

This clone appeared once. This chain connects TRBV6-6 to TRBJ2-1, with no clear D. The CDR3 contains 15 residues. The V gene's germline CDR1 is MNHNY and CDR2 SVGAGI (reference sequence). V was clipped by 6 bases and J by 2 bases, with 14 bases between them. The CDR3 spells CASSVGPQAYNEQFF. The CDR3 bases are TGTGCCAGCAGCGTAGGGCCTCAGGCCTACAATGAGCAGTTCTTC.

This rearrangement joins TRBV15 to TRBJ1-2; no clear D gene. Trimming cost V 0 bases and J 6 bases, with 14 bases left between them. Germline values: CDR1 LNHNV, CDR2 YYDKDF (reference sequence). The CDR3 is made up of 15 amino acids. Here the CDR3 reads CATSRDRLKGNGYTF. The CDR3 nucleotides are TGTGCCACCAGCAGAGATAGGCTCAAGGGTAATGGCTACACCTTC.

This clone is a singleton in its sample. The chain has TRBV28 and TRBJ2-3, with no clear D. V lost 6 bases and J 0 bases, leaving 13 bases between the germline ends. The germline CDR1 and CDR2 sequences are MDHEN and SYDVKM. The CDR3 length is 15 residues. The CDR3 DNA reads as TGTGCCAGCAGCTTAAGAGTGGACAGCACAGATACGCAGTATTTT. Amino acids: CASSLRVDSTDTQYF. The variable domain in full, completed from reference TRBV28 and TRBJ2-3, reads DVKVTQSSRYLVKRTGEKVFLECVQDMDHENMFWYRQDPGLGLRLIYFSYDVKMKEKGDIPEGYSVSREKKERFSLILESASTNQTSMYLCASSLRVDSTDTQYFGPGTRLTVL.

This chain connects TRBV5-1 to TRBJ1-2; D uncertain. CDR1 is SGHRS and CDR2 is YFSETQ in the germline V gene. V lost 1 base to trimming and J lost 5 bases, with 15 bases between them. The CDR3 runs 15 residues. CDR3 sequence: CASSLSTEGIYGYTF. CDR3 bases: TGCGCCAGCAGCTTGAGTACAGAGGGTATTTATGGCTACACCTTC. The full variable domain, completed using reference TRBV5-1 and TRBJ1-2, is KAGVTQTPRYLIKTRGQQVTLSCSPISGHRSVSWYQQTPGQGLQFLFEYFSETQRNKGNFPGRFSGRQFSNSRSEMNVSTLELGDSALYLCASSLSTEGIYGYTFGSGTRLTVV.

CDR3 loop: CASSINGRQGWGEQYF. The CDR3 nucleotides read TGTGCCAGTAGTATAAACGGTCGGCAGGGCTGGGGGGAGCAGTACTTC. The chain combines TRBV19 with TRBJ2-7; D might be TRBD1 or TRBD2, each matching 5 bases. The germline CDR1 and CDR2 sequences are LNHDA and SQIVND (reference sequence). Trimming removed 2 bases from V and 7 bases from J, with 21 bases in between. This CDR3 has 16 residues. Using reference TRBV19 and TRBJ2-7 for the parts outside the CDR3, the full variable domain is DGGITQSPKYLFRKEGQNVTLSCEQNLNHDAMYWYRQDPGQGLRLIYYSQIVNDFQKGDIAEGYSVSREKKESFPLTVTSAQKNPTAFYLCASSINGRQGWGEQYFGPGTRLTVT.

The genes are TRBV10-2 and TRBJ1-2; 7 positions agree with TRBD1. Per the germline V gene, CDR1 is WSHSY and CDR2 is SAAADI. With V trimmed by 10 bases and J by 3 bases, 14 bases remained unmatched. The CDR3 consists of 15 residues. The CDR3 nucleotides are TGCGCCACCCTTCCCGCTCCCGGACAGGACTATGGCTACACCTTC. Translation: CATLPAPGQDYGYTF.

The J gene is TRBJ2-5, the V gene TRBV9; D possibly matches TRBD1 or TRBD2 (5 bases each). The CDR3 length is 12 residues. V gave up 3 bases and J gave up 9 bases, with 12 bases separating them. In germline, CDR1 is SGDLS, CDR2 YYNGEE. This CDR3 is CASSGDPGAQYF. The CDR3 region has the DNA TGTGCCAGCAGCGGGGACCCAGGTGCCCAGTACTTC.

The chain recombines TRBV19 with TRBJ1-2; 8 bases fit TRBD1. The V gene end was trimmed by 5 bases and the J gene end by 4 bases; junction bases not matched to a gene: 6. This CDR3 comprises 14 residues. Germline CDR1 is LNHDA and CDR2 is SQIVND (reference sequence). CDR3 DNA sequence: TGTGCCAGTAGTTTCCGGACAGGGCGCTATGGCTACACCTTC. This encodes CASSFRTGRYGYTF.

The chain uses TRBV7-9 and TRBJ2-5; no definite D call. V lost 5 bases, J lost 1 base, and 5 bases lay in between. The germline V gene has CDR1 SEHNR and CDR2 FQNEAQ (reference sequence). The CDR3 covers 12 residues. This CDR3 is CASSRAQETQYF. CDR3 in DNA: TGTGCCAGCAGCAGGGCCCAAGAGACCCAGTACTTC.

This rearrangement joins TRBV29-1 to TRBJ2-1; TRBD2 agrees at 11 bases. The V gene's germline CDR1 is SQVTM and CDR2 ANQGSEA. Trimming removed 5 bases from V and 3 bases from J; junction bases left unmatched: 6. The CDR3 covers 15 residues. The CDR3 DNA sequence: TGCAGCGTTACCACTGGGACTAGCGGCTACAATGAGCAGTTCTTC. Translated, it gives CSVTTGTSGYNEQFF.

This chain links TRBV19 with TRBJ2-3, with D possibly TRBD2 on 6 matching bases. The CDR3 length is 16 residues. Per the germline V gene, CDR1 is LNHDA and CDR2 is SQIVND (reference sequence). Trimming removed 4 bases from V and 0 bases from J, with 14 bases in between. CDR3 nucleotide sequence: TGTGCCAGTAGTACTATCGGGCGGGAAAGCACAGATACGCAGTATTTT. It yields the protein CASSTIGRESTDTQYF.

The V and J genes are TRBV3-1 (or the pseudogene TRBV3-2) and TRBJ2-3; 12 bases align to TRBD2. The CDR3 runs to 17 residues. Germline-derived CDR1 and CDR2 are LGHDT and YNNKEL (reference sequence). J was trimmed by 2 bases and V by 4 bases; bases with no gene match: 7. The CDR3 spells CASSPKTSGGYTDTQYF. The CDR3 coding sequence is TGTGCCAGCAGCCCCAAGACTAGCGGGGGTTACACAGATACGCAGTATTTT.

As regards this clone: Other DNA sequences in this sample translate to the same CDR3. The V call is TRBV5-1, the J call TRBJ1-2; no definite D call. With 0 bases removed from V and 1 base from J, the gap between germline ends came to 4 bases. The CDR3 extends over 13 amino acids. CDR1 and CDR2 (germline): SGHRS, YFSETQ. CDR3 sequence: CASSLELNYGYTF. The CDR3 region has the DNA TGCGCCAGCAGCTTGGAGCTTAACTATGGCTACACCTTC.

The J gene is TRBJ2-1, the V gene TRBV27; D gene uncertain. This CDR3 comprises 14 residues. Germline-derived CDR1 and CDR2 are MNHEY and SMNVEV (reference sequence). Trimming cost V 8 bases and J 5 bases, with 16 bases left between them. CDR3 coding DNA: TGTGCCAGCTCAAGCGAGATTAACCACAATGAGCAGTTCTTC. Amino acid sequence: CASSSEINHNEQFF.

In nucleotides, the CDR3 is TGTGCCAGTAGTATAATAGCGGGGGGAACCTACGAGCAGTACTTC. It encodes CASSIIAGGTYEQYF. The V gene is TRBV19, the J gene TRBJ2-7; TRBD2 matches at 10 bases. CDR1 is LNHDA, CDR2 SQIVND, per germline (reference sequence). CDR3 length: 15 residues. With V trimmed by 2 bases and J by 2 bases, 3 bases remained unmatched.